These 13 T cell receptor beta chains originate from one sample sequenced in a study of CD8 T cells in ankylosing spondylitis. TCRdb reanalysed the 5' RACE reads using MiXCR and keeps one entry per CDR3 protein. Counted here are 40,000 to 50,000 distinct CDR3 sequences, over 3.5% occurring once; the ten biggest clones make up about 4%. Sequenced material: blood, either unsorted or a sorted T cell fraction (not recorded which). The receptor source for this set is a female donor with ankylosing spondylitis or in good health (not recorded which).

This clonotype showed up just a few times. The CDR3 region is CASTKLAGAATDTQYF. The CDR3 DNA reads as TGTGCCAGCACGAAACTAGCGGGGGCCGCCACAGATACGCAGTATTTT. This chain joins TRBV9 and TRBJ2-3, with 11 bases that match TRBD2. Germline V gene lookup returns CDR1 SGDLS and CDR2 YYNGEE. V was pared by 6 bases and J by 2 bases, with 8 bases of the junction left unmatched. The CDR3 has 16 amino acids.

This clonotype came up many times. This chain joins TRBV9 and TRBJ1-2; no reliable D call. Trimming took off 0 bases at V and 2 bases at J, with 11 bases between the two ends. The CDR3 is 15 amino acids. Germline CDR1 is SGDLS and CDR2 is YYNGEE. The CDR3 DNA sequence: TGTGCCAGCAGCGTAGACCTCTCGCCGAACTATGGCTACACCTTC. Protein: CASSVDLSPNYGYTF.

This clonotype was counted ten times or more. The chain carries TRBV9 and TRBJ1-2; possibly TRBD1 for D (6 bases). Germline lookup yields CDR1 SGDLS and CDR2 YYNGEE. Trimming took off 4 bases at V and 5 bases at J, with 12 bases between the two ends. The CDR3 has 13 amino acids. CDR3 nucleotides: TGTGCCAGCAGCAACCGACAGGAGTATGGCTACACCTTC. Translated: CASSNRQEYGYTF.

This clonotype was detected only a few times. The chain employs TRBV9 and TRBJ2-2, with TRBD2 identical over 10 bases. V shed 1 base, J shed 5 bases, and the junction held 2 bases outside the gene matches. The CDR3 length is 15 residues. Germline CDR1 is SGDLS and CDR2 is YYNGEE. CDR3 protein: CASSVSSGGTGELFF. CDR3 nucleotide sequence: TGTGCCAGCAGCGTATCTAGCGGGGGAACCGGGGAGCTGTTTTTT.

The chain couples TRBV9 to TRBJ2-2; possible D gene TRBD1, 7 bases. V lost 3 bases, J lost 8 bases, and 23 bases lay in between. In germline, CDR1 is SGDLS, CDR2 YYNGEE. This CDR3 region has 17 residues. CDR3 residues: CASSAPGGTELNGELFF. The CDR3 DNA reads TGTGCCAGCAGCGCGCCCGGCGGGACAGAGTTAAATGGGGAGCTGTTTTTT.

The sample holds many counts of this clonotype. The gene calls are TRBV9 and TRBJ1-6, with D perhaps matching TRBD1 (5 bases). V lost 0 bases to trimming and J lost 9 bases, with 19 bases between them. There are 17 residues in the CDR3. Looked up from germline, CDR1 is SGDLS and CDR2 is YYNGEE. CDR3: CASSVEARGLGVSPLHF. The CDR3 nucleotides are TGTGCCAGCAGCGTAGAGGCGCGGGGCCTGGGGGTTTCACCCCTCCACTTT.

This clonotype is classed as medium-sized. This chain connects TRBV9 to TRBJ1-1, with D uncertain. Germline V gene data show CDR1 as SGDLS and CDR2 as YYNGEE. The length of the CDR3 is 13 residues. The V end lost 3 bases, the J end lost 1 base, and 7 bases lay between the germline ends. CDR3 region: CASSGGGNTEAFF. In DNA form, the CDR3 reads TGTGCCAGCAGCGGCGGAGGGAACACTGAAGCTTTCTTT. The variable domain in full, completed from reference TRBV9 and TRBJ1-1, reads DSGVTQTPKHLITATGQRVTLRCSPRSGDLSVYWYQQSLDQGLQFLIQYYNGEERAKGNILERFSAQQFPDLHSELNLSSLELGDSALYFCASSGGGNTEAFFGQGTRLTVV.

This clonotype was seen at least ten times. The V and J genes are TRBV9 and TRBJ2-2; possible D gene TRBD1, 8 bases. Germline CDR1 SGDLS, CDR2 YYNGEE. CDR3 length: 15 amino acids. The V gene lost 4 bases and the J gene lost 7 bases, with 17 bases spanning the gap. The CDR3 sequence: CASSTPTGGDGELFF. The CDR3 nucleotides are TGTGCCAGCAGCACCCCAACAGGGGGGGACGGGGAGCTGTTTTTT.

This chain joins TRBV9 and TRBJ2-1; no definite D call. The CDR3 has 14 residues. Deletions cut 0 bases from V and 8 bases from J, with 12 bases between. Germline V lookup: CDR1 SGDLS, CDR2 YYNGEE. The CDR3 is CASSVVDPSDEQFF. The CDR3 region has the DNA TGTGCCAGCAGCGTAGTTGACCCCAGTGATGAGCAGTTCTTC.

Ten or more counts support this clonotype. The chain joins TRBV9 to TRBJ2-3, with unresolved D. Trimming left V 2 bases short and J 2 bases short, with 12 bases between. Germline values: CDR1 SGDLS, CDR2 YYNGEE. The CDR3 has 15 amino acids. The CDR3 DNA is TGTGCCAGCAGCGTCGGGCTCAGATCCACAGATACGCAGTATTTT. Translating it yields CASSVGLRSTDTQYF.

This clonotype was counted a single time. This CDR3 reads CASGYVGNTGELFF. CDR3 nucleotides: TGTGCCAGCGGTTACGTGGGGAACACCGGGGAGCTGTTTTTT. The rearrangement links TRBV9 to TRBJ2-2; D unclear. The CDR3 has 14 amino acids. V shed 7 bases and J shed 1 base, with 11 bases lying between them. Germline CDR1 and CDR2: SGDLS and YYNGEE. The full variable domain, in which reference TRBV9 and TRBJ2-2 provide the parts outside the CDR3, is DSGVTQTPKHLITATGQRVTLRCSPRSGDLSVYWYQQSLDQGLQFLIQYYNGEERAKGNILERFSAQQFPDLHSELNLSSLELGDSALYFCASGYVGNTGELFFGEGSRLTVL.

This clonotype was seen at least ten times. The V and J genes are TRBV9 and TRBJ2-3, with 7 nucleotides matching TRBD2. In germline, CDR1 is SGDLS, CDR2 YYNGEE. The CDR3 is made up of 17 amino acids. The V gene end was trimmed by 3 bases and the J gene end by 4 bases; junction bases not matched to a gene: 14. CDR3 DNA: TGTGCCAGCAGCGCCACCGGGGCGAGCGGGGTCGCAGATACGCAGTATTTT. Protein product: CASSATGASGVADTQYF.

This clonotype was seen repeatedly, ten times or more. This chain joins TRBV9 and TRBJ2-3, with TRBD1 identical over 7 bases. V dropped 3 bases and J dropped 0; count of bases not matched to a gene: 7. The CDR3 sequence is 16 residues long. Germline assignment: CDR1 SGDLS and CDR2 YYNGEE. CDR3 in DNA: TGTGCCAGCAGCGACCGCCCCAGGGGGAGCACAGATACGCAGTATTTT. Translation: CASSDRPRGSTDTQYF.